These 26 T cell receptor beta chains came from one sample sequenced in a study of glioma-infiltrating T cells. TCR alpha and beta CDR3 regions were amplified from RNA using iRepertoire nested multiplex PCR. TCRdb reprocessed the multiplex PCR reads via MiXCR and lists one record per CDR3 protein. The table records about 110,000 distinct CDR3 sequences, about 25% of them present only once. Specimen: glioma tissue, nonneoplastic brain tissue, or PBMCs (not recorded which). The receptors shown here come from a human donor with low-grade glioma or glioblastoma, undergoing nonglioma brain surgery, or in good health (not recorded which).

This clonotype was seen at least ten times. J is TRBJ2-7 and V is TRBV20-1; D is unclear. Between the trimmed V and J ends, which lost 0 bases and 2 bases, there was a span of 5 bases. Germline CDR1 and CDR2: DFQATT and SNEGSKA (reference sequence). The CDR3 has 12 amino acids. For the CDR3, the DNA is TGCAGTGCTAGAGAGGCTCCCTACGAGCAGTACTTC. Amino acids: CSAREAPYEQYF.

This clonotype was detected ten times or more. The gene calls are TRBV6-5 and TRBJ2-3; D not resolved. The CDR3 contains 16 residues. Germline V lookup: CDR1 MNHEY, CDR2 SVGAGI. V lost 2 bases to trimming and J lost 8 bases, with 20 bases between them. CDR3 nucleotide sequence: TGTGCCAGCAGTTACCTTGATGGTCCCCGCAGTGGTACGCAGTATTTT. Encoded protein: CASSYLDGPRSGTQYF.

About this clonotype itself: A read error is likely, as this CDR3 ends without the conserved phenylalanine or tryptophan. For the CDR3, the DNA is TGTACCAGCAGTTACTCGAGAAGCGGCCTCTCCTACAATGAGCAGTTCTCC. Translating it yields CTSSYSRSGLSYNEQFS. This sequence joins TRBV6-2 or TRBV6-3 and TRBJ2-1; D is perhaps TRBD2 (5 bases). The germline gives CDR1 MNHEY, CDR2 SVGEGT. This CDR3 region has 17 residues.

This clonotype was seen repeatedly, ten times or more. The CDR3: CAHGQPQHF. The CDR3 nucleotides read TGTGCCCACGGTCAGCCCCAGCATTTT. J is TRBJ1-5 and V is TRBV6-1; D unclear. V was shortened by 11 bases and J by 6 bases, with 5 bases between the two germline ends. CDR1 is MNHNS, CDR2 SASEGT, per germline. The CDR3 is 9 residues long.

This clonotype occurred many times. CDR3 amino acids: CSVEGGRITYNEQFF. The CDR3 DNA reads TGCAGCGTTGAGGGCGGGAGGATAACCTACAATGAGCAGTTCTTC. The chain combines TRBV29-1 with TRBJ2-1, with 8 bases aligning to TRBD2. With V trimmed by 3 bases and J by 2 bases, 6 bases remained unmatched. The CDR3 is 15 residues long. Per germline, CDR1 SQVTM and CDR2 ANQGSEA.

Regarding this clonotype: A much larger clone sits a single nucleotide away, making a read error possible. The rearrangement links TRBV5-1 to TRBJ1-5; D may be TRBD1 (6 bases). This CDR3 comprises 14 residues. The V end was cut by 1 base, the J end by 8 bases, with 13 bases between. Germline CDR1 SGHRS, CDR2 YFSETQ. The CDR3 protein is CASSLRGGNKPQHF. CDR3 DNA sequence: TGCGCCAGCAGCTTGAGGGGGGGAAATAAGCCCCAGCATTTT.

This clonotype was counted between two and nine times. The rearrangement joins TRBV5-1 to TRBJ1-4; D gene unclear. V lost 2 bases to trimming and J lost 2 bases, with 7 bases between them. The germline gives CDR1 SGHRS, CDR2 YFSETQ. The length of the CDR3 is 14 residues. For the CDR3, the DNA is TGCGCCAGCAGCTTCTCCAGCACTAATGAAAAACTGTTTTTT. Translated: CASSFSSTNEKLFF.

The V call is TRBV29-1, the J call TRBJ2-7; 12 nucleotides match TRBD2. With V trimmed by 8 bases and J by 3 bases, 14 bases remained unmatched. The germline V gene encodes CDR1 SQVTM and CDR2 ANQGSEA. The CDR3 spans 16 residues. CDR3 amino acids: CSSEELAGGGGYEQYF. The DNA of the CDR3 is TGCAGCTCCGAGGAACTAGCGGGAGGAGGTGGCTACGAGCAGTACTTC.

The sample holds many counts of this clonotype. The V and J genes are TRBV20-1 and TRBJ1-2, with D unresolved. The CDR3 runs to 15 residues. Germline V lookup: CDR1 DFQATT, CDR2 SNEGSKA (reference sequence). Trimming removed 4 bases at V and 6 bases at J, with 21 bases between. The CDR3 region is CSAIGSSSSMDGYTF. The CDR3 region has the DNA TGCAGTGCTATAGGCTCCAGCTCTTCTATGGATGGCTACACCTTC.

This clonotype has at least ten counts. V gene TRBV25-1 combines with J gene TRBJ1-2; D gene unclear. Per the germline V gene, CDR1 is MGHDK and CDR2 is SYGVNS. The CDR3 totals 11 residues. Deletions cut 4 bases from V and 7 bases from J, with 7 bases between. The CDR3: CASSVGFGYTF. The DNA for the CDR3 is TGTGCCAGCAGTGTCGGGTTTGGCTACACCTTC.

The chain has TRBV12-3 or TRBV12-4 and TRBJ1-5, with 7 bases identical to TRBD1. This CDR3 has 14 residues. V shed 3 bases, J shed 4 bases, and the junction held 3 bases outside the gene matches. CDR3 sequence: CASSFPTGNQPQHF. CDR3 in DNA: TGTGCCAGCAGTTTCCCGACAGGGAATCAGCCCCAGCATTTT.

At least ten counts were recorded for this clonotype. This chain connects TRBV20-1 to TRBJ1-4, with D maybe TRBD1 (5 bases). Trimming took off 6 bases at V and 0 bases at J, with 11 bases between the two ends. CDR1 DFQATT and CDR2 SNEGSKA come from the germline V gene (reference sequence). CDR3 length equals 14 residues. Here the CDR3 reads CSAMPRATNEKLFF. In DNA, the CDR3 is TGCAGTGCCATGCCCAGGGCAACTAATGAAAAACTGTTTTTT.

This clonotype was detected many times. The V gene is TRBV14, the J gene TRBJ1-1; D is unclear. V was trimmed by 4 bases and J by 4 bases, leaving 10 bases between them. Per germline, CDR1 SGHDN and CDR2 FVKESK. The CDR3 is 13 residues long. Here the CDR3 DNA reads TGTGCCAGCAGCCCTATCTGGGGCACTGAAGCTTTCTTT. Its translation is CASSPIWGTEAFF.

This clonotype was found many times. The CDR3 reads CASSRASGGQYF. The CDR3 DNA is TGTGCATCGAGCAGGGCTAGCGGGGGACAGTACTTC. The chain joins TRBV15 to TRBJ2-7; 10 nucleotides agree with TRBD2. From germline, CDR1 is LNHNV and CDR2 YYDKDF (reference sequence). The CDR3 sequence is 12 residues long.

In its sample, this clonotype was seen a few times. This chain joins TRBV5-1 and TRBJ1-2; TRBD1 matches at 9 bases. Germline CDR1 and CDR2: SGHRS and YFSETQ. Trimming took 5 bases from V and 4 from J; bases not matched to a gene: 15. This CDR3 has 17 residues. The CDR3 loop is CASSLSTTGGLGYGYTF. The CDR3 region has the DNA TGCGCCAGCAGTCTGAGTACCACAGGGGGCCTCGGCTATGGCTACACCTTC.

This clonotype has at least ten counts. The chain links TRBV19 to TRBJ2-5; TRBD2 is a possible D gene (5 bases). Trimming cost V 3 bases and J 5 bases, with 10 bases left between them. The V gene's germline CDR1 is LNHDA and CDR2 SQIVND (reference sequence). The length of the CDR3 is 13 residues. Written as DNA, the CDR3 is TGTGCCAGTAGTATCGGGCTAGCTGAGACCCAGTACTTC. Translating gives CASSIGLAETQYF.

This clonotype was counted between two and nine times. J is TRBJ2-1 and V is TRBV5-4; no firm D call. This CDR3 is built from 13 residues. Germline loops: CDR1 SGHNT, CDR2 YYREEE (reference sequence). The germline V and J ends were trimmed by 4 bases and 9 bases, with 14 bases remaining between them. DNA of the CDR3: TGTGCCAGCAGCCCAAGGATGGAGAGTGAGCAGTTCTTC. Protein sequence: CASSPRMESEQFF.

In this sample, this clonotype turned up many times. This chain links TRBV29-1 with TRBJ2-1; a weak D match, TRBD2 (6 bases). Germline values: CDR1 SQVTM, CDR2 ANQGSEA. V was trimmed by 0 bases and J by 15 bases, leaving 12 bases between them. The CDR3 has 11 residues. The CDR3, as DNA: TGCAGCGTTGAAGATCCGGGACTTAGGTTCTTC. Translating gives CSVEDPGLRFF.

The V call is TRBV11-2, the J call TRBJ2-7; 9 bases fit TRBD1. CDR3 size: 13 residues. Germline CDR1 and CDR2: SGHAT and FQNNGV. V dropped 8 bases and J dropped 5; count of bases not matched to a gene: 7. CDR3 nucleotide sequence: TGTGCCAGCTCGGACAGGGGACTTCACGAGCAGTACTTC. Its protein is CASSDRGLHEQYF. Drawing the rest from reference TRBV11-2 and TRBJ2-7, the complete variable domain is EAGVAQSPRYKIIEKRQSVAFWCNPISGHATLYWYQQILGQGPKLLIQFQNNGVVDDSQLPKDRFSAERLKGVDSTLKIQPAKLEDSAVYLCASSDRGLHEQYFGPGTRLTVT.

This clonotype was seen ten or more times. V gene TRBV20-1 combines with J gene TRBJ2-3; D is undetermined. Per the germline V gene, CDR1 is DFQATT and CDR2 is SNEGSKA (reference sequence). The length of the CDR3 is 14 residues. With 3 bases removed from V and 2 bases from J, the gap between germline ends came to 12 bases. Here the CDR3 reads CSASQRGYTDTQYF. For the CDR3, the DNA is TGCAGTGCTAGTCAACGAGGATACACAGATACGCAGTATTTT.

This clonotype was counted ten times or more. This CDR3 is CASSPPLGQASFYEQYF. Here the CDR3 DNA reads TGTGCCAGCTCACCTCCCTTGGGACAGGCGAGCTTCTACGAGCAGTACTTC. The V gene is TRBV18, the J gene TRBJ2-7; TRBD1 aligns across 8 bases. CDR1 and CDR2 (germline): KGHSH, LQKENI. The CDR3 covers 17 residues. Trimming removed 3 bases from V and 3 bases from J; junction bases left unmatched: 13.

This clonotype was seen repeatedly, ten times or more. The rearrangement joins TRBV6-1 to TRBJ2-7; 8 bases are a match to TRBD2. CDR3 length equals 15 residues. The V gene's germline CDR1 is MNHNS and CDR2 SASEGT. Germline trimming cut 5 bases from V and 4 bases from J; bases unmatched to any gene: 10. This CDR3 reads CASSSPGGARYEQYF. CDR3 coding DNA: TGTGCCAGCAGTAGCCCGGGGGGGGCTAGGTACGAGCAGTACTTC.

This clonotype turned up a few times. V gene TRBV4-2 combines with J gene TRBJ1-4; 11 nucleotides match TRBD1. In germline, CDR1 is LGHNA, CDR2 YNFKEQ. CDR3 size: 20 residues. The V gene end was trimmed by 2 bases and the J gene end by 6 bases; junction bases not matched to a gene: 17. CDR3 residues: CASSQPILSGTGGVDEKLFF. CDR3 sequence (DNA): TGTGCCAGCAGCCAACCGATATTGTCCGGGACAGGGGGGGTAGATGAAAAACTGTTTTTT.

The genes are TRBV12-3 or TRBV12-4 and TRBJ2-6, with a weak D call TRBD1 (6 bases). V lost 8 bases and J lost 2, with 7 bases in between. This CDR3 contains 13 residues. The CDR3 DNA reads as TGTGCCAGCGGACAGCCTGGGGCCAACGTCCTGACTTTC. Protein product: CASGQPGANVLTF.

V gene TRBV6-1 combines with J gene TRBJ2-7; TRBD1 matches at 9 bases. There are 16 residues in the CDR3. V was clipped by 7 bases and J by 5 bases; unmatched bases: 15. CDR1 is MNHNS, CDR2 SASEGT, per germline. The CDR3 is CASTATGGRSYNEQYF. CDR3 DNA sequence: TGTGCCAGCACCGCAACAGGGGGCCGGTCCTACAACGAGCAGTACTTC.

This clonotype showed up many times. The CDR3 spells CSVGLAGSTDTQYF. The CDR3, as DNA: TGCAGCGTTGGGCTAGCGGGTAGCACAGATACGCAGTATTTT. The chain links TRBV29-1 to TRBJ2-3, with 8 bases identical to TRBD2. This CDR3 is 14 amino acids long. J was trimmed by 0 bases and V by 4 bases; bases with no gene match: 3. From germline, CDR1 is SQVTM and CDR2 ANQGSEA.